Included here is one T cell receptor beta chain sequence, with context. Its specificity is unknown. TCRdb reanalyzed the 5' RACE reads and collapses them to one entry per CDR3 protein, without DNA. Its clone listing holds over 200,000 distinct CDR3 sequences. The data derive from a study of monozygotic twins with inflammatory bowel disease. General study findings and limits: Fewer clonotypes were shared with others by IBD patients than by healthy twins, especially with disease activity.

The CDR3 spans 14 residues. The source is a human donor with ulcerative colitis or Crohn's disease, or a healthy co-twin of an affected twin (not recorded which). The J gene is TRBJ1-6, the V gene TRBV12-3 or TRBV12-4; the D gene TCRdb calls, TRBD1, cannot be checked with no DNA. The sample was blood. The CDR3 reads CASSFRAGVSPLHF.